Sequencing of this T cell receptor beta chain was carried out in a study of human T cells and chemical hapten exposure. TCRdb called the RACE reads again in MiXCR, with one record for every CDR3 protein. The repertoire has roughly 64,000 distinct CDR3 sequences, 11% of them found once; the top ten carry about 4%. This sample's time point: pre-sensitization, week 0. Regarding treatment: therapeutic diphenylcyclopropenone sensitization with weekly scalp DPC. Trimming pared 8 bases from V and 5 bases from J, leaving 15 bases between. This CDR3 region has 14 residues. CDR1 is LNHDA and CDR2 is SQIVND in the germline V gene (reference sequence). This clonotype was recorded at least ten times.

The chain employs TRBV19 and TRBJ2-2; a possible D gene is TRBD2 (5 bases). Sample: whole blood, taken in connection with sensitization to the hapten diphenylcyclopropenone (DPC). The receptor comes from a woman aged 40 to 50 with alopecia areata. Some clones in this sample may be carry-over from other donors' samples. CDR3 sequence (DNA): TGTGCCAGTTTCGACTTAAGCGGAACCGGGGAGCTGTTTTTT. Translated, it gives CASFDLSGTGELFF.